These 2 T cell receptor beta chains share one sample of origin, sequenced in a study of blood T cell repertoires in COVID-19 (TCRdb year 2020). Library preparation employed the immunoSEQ multiplex PCR assay. Not all clones reach the TCRdb copy of this immuneACCESS table, which keeps in-frame sequences only. Checked studies attribute under half of the gap to unresolved V genes and leave the rest unexplained. The sample table records 150,000 or so clones; 77% of these occur just once. The top ten clonotypes cover roughly 9% of the sample. Sequences were obtained from peripheral blood. These receptors were collected from a woman aged 45-65 years with active or convalescent COVID-19.

The chain carries TRBV29-1 and TRBJ2-1; D uncertain. V lost 7 bases, J lost 8 bases, and 12 bases lay in between. The CDR3 contains 11 residues. Germline V gene data show CDR1 as SQVTM and CDR2 as ANQGSEA. CDR3 DNA sequence: TGCAGCGCACAAAGGAGCTATGAGCAGTTCTTC. Translating it yields CSAQRSYEQFF.

This chain connects TRBV19 to TRBJ2-3, with D possibly matching TRBD2 (6 bases). V dropped 6 bases and J dropped 5 bases, with 15 bases sitting between them. The length of the CDR3 is 14 residues. Germline CDR1 is LNHDA and CDR2 is SQIVND (reference sequence). CDR3 sequence reads: CASSRKEGGDTQYF. The CDR3 DNA sequence: TGTGCCAGTAGCCGGAAGGAGGGAGGAGATACGCAGTATTTT. Based on the CDR3 plus reference TRBV19 and TRBJ2-3, the full variable domain is DGGITQSPKYLFRKEGQNVTLSCEQNLNHDAMYWYRQDPGQGLRLIYYSQIVNDFQKGDIAEGYSVSREKKESFPLTVTSAQKNPTAFYLCASSRKEGGDTQYFGPGTRLTVL.